The 6 T cell receptor beta chains below all came from one sample that was sequenced in a study of blood T cells in healthy people across ages. A second PCR of 7 to 11 cycles used a sample-barcoded 5' primer and a J-beta primer mix. TCRdb reprocessed the 5' RACE reads with MiXCR, giving one entry per CDR3 protein. The sample has about 1.7 million distinct CDR3 sequences, roughly 27% seen once. The material sequenced was blood. Receptors originate from a woman aged 25 to 39 in good health.

This clonotype was detected ten times or more. The gene calls are TRBV15 and TRBJ2-5; D may be TRBD1 (8 bases). From germline, CDR1 is LNHNV and CDR2 YYDKDF (reference sequence). The CDR3 runs to 14 residues. The V and J ends lost 5 bases and 4 bases respectively, with 14 bases between them. DNA for the CDR3: TGTGCCACCAGCGGGAACAGGGGGGGAGAGACCCAGTACTTC. This sequence encodes CATSGNRGGETQYF.

V usage is TRBV6-5 and J usage is TRBJ2-3; 10 bases are shared with TRBD2. Unmatched junction bases numbered 1, after V lost 5 bases and J lost 11 bases. CDR3 length: 11 amino acids. Per germline, CDR1 MNHEY and CDR2 SVGAGI. The CDR3 loop is CASSQRGGQYF. Here the CDR3 DNA reads TGTGCCAGCAGTCAGCGGGGGGGGCAGTATTTT.

V and J are TRBV5-1 and TRBJ2-2, with a tentative D call TRBD1 (6 bases). Germline V gives CDR1 SGHRS, CDR2 YFSETQ. V was shortened by 7 bases and J by 4 bases, with 17 bases between the two germline ends. The CDR3 covers 15 residues. The CDR3 reads CASGVDSVTTGELFF. The CDR3 DNA sequence: TGCGCCAGCGGCGTGGACAGCGTGACCACCGGGGAGCTGTTTTTT.

This clonotype was counted only a few times. At one end, the junction sequence differs from germline, possibly due to a read error. The rearrangement uses TRBV5-1 and TRBJ1-6; 7 bases fit TRBD1. This CDR3 contains 16 residues. Per the germline V gene, CDR1 is SGHRS and CDR2 is YFSETQ. DNA for the CDR3: TGTGCCAGCAGCCCGGGACAGACCCTCTGGGATTCACCCCTCCACTTT. This gives the protein CASSPGQTLWDSPLHF.

The V and J genes are TRBV2 and TRBJ2-7; 11 positions agree with TRBD2. The CDR3 is made up of 15 amino acids. The trim removed 6 bases at V and 3 bases at J, leaving 7 bases unmatched. CDR1 SNHLY and CDR2 FYNNEI come from the germline V gene. CDR3 sequence (DNA): TGTGCCAGCAGCCGCCCCGGGACTAGCGGCTACGAGCAGTACTTC. Residues: CASSRPGTSGYEQYF.

This CDR3 reads CASRRNRGGEQFF. CDR3 nucleotide sequence: TGTGCCAGCAGACGTAACCGGGGGGGTGAGCAGTTCTTC. The rearrangement links TRBV6-2 or TRBV6-3 to TRBJ2-1; TRBD2 matches at 8 bases. CDR1 and CDR2 (germline): MNHEY, SVGEGT. Losses at the gene ends were 6 bases for V and 9 bases for J; bases not matched to a gene: 7. The CDR3 is 13 amino acids.